What follows are 14 T cell receptor beta chains derived from one specimen sequenced in a study of blood T cell repertoires in COVID-19. Here immunoSEQ multiplex PCR was the method, and the copy in TCRdb shows in-frame clones only, minus some. The sample includes about 160,000 clones, approximately 90% of them seen just once. The sequenced sample was peripheral blood. These receptors all come from a woman in her sixties or seventies who had recovered from COVID-19.

The chain links TRBV5-5 to TRBJ2-1; D unresolved. There are 11 residues in the CDR3. Germline loops: CDR1 SGHKS, CDR2 YYEKEE (reference sequence). V lost 8 bases and J lost 9, with 12 bases in between. The CDR3, as DNA: TGTGCCAGTGTCGCCTACGTTGAGCAGTTCTTC. Translating it yields CASVAYVEQFF.

The CDR3 here is CASSPTGPLYGYTF. CDR3 DNA: TGCGCCAGCAGCCCGACAGGGCCCCTCTATGGCTACACCTTC. The J gene is TRBJ1-2, the V gene TRBV5-1; 7 bases fit TRBD1. J gave up 4 bases and V 4 bases, and 7 bases lay outside the gene matches. The CDR3 runs 14 residues. Germline lookup yields CDR1 SGHRS and CDR2 YFSETQ.

The V and J genes are TRBV11-2 and TRBJ2-7, with D unresolved. V lost 1 base and J lost 7, with 5 bases in between. Germline loops: CDR1 SGHAT, CDR2 FQNNGV. The CDR3 has 11 residues. DNA of the CDR3: TGTGCCAGCAGCTTAGTCTTGGAGCAGTACTTC. Residues: CASSLVLEQYF.

This chain uses TRBV6-5 with TRBJ2-1; 10 nucleotides align to TRBD1. This CDR3 is 15 amino acids long. With 5 bases clipped from V and 7 bases from J, the junction kept 8 bases outside the gene matches. In germline, CDR1 is MNHEY, CDR2 SVGAGI. CDR3 bases: TGTGCCAGCAGTACAGACAGGGGGCTTAGGAATGAGCAGTTCTTC. This codes for CASSTDRGLRNEQFF.

The rearrangement links TRBV3-1 (or the pseudogene TRBV3-2) to TRBJ1-2; D not resolved. Deletions cut 4 bases from V and 10 bases from J, with 13 bases between. The CDR3 totals 12 residues. Germline V gene data show CDR1 as LGHDT and CDR2 as YNNKEL (reference sequence). The CDR3 loop is CASSRSTLIYTF. The CDR3 bases are TGTGCCAGCAGCCGATCGACTCTCATCTACACCTTC.

Of note for this clone: Since no conserved phenylalanine or tryptophan closes the CDR3, a read error is the likely cause. Because the CDR3's place on the DNA is in doubt, the DNA is left out and the CDR3 is given as listed by TCRdb. This chain uses TRBV6-2 or TRBV6-3 with TRBJ1-2. The CDR3 is 12 residues long, ends included. CDR1 MNHEY and CDR2 SVGEGT come from the germline V gene. This CDR3 is CASSYSNGPSIL.

This clone was observed a handful of times. This chain links TRBV4-2 with TRBJ1-5; the match to TRBD1 covers 7 bases. The junction had 12 bases not matched to a gene; V was cut back by 1 base and J by 6 bases. This CDR3 is built from 17 residues. Germline loops: CDR1 LGHNA, CDR2 YNFKEQ. The CDR3, as DNA: TGTGCCAGCAGCCAAGGGGGGCCCAGGGGGACTTTTCAGCCCCAGCATTTT. Translated: CASSQGGPRGTFQPQHF.

As concerns this clone: The sample has other DNA sequences that encode this CDR3 too. The chain carries TRBV7-9 and TRBJ1-6; 7 positions match TRBD1. Germline assignment: CDR1 SEHNR and CDR2 FQNEAQ (reference sequence). CDR3 length: 14 residues. Trimming removed 2 bases from V and 7 bases from J; junction bases left unmatched: 2. CDR3 region: CASSLQGGNSPLHF. The CDR3 DNA reads TGTGCCAGCAGCTTACAGGGGGGCAATTCACCCCTCCACTTT.

V gene TRBV28 combines with J gene TRBJ2-7; D is uncertain. From germline, CDR1 is MDHEN and CDR2 SYDVKM. Trimming cost V 2 bases and J 4 bases, with 6 bases left between them. CDR3 size: 12 residues. CDR3 residues: CASSLTWYEQYF. The CDR3 bases are TGTGCCAGCAGTTTAACTTGGTACGAGCAGTACTTC.

In this sample, this clone turned up a few times. V and J are TRBV7-9 and TRBJ1-1; 7 nucleotides line up with TRBD1. The CDR3 has 14 amino acids. Germline-derived CDR1 and CDR2 are SEHNR and FQNEAQ (reference sequence). The J segment lost 3 bases and the V segment lost 5 bases, leaving 6 bases of the junction unmatched. This chain's CDR3 is CASSTQGMDTEAFF. The CDR3 DNA sequence: TGTGCCAGCAGCACACAGGGGATGGACACTGAAGCTTTCTTT.

The V call is TRBV18, the J call TRBJ2-7, with 7 bases identical to TRBD1. The CDR3 consists of 16 residues. V lost 3 bases to trimming and J lost 3 bases; unmatched junction nucleotides: 11. The germline gives CDR1 KGHSH, CDR2 LQKENI. CDR3: CASSPSIGTAVYEQYF. The CDR3 DNA follows: TGTGCCAGCTCACCCTCGATAGGGACAGCCGTCTACGAGCAGTACTTC.

The chain joins TRBV24-1 to TRBJ1-1, with D possibly matching TRBD1 (5 bases). The CDR3 totals 15 residues. In germline, CDR1 is KGHDR, CDR2 SFDVKD. The V and J ends lost 5 bases and 4 bases respectively, with 16 bases between them. The CDR3 DNA sequence: TGTGCCACCAGTGGGGAGACGGGGGGAGGCACTGAAGCTTTCTTT. Amino acids: CATSGETGGGTEAFF.

V gene TRBV30 combines with J gene TRBJ2-1, with 7 bases that match TRBD2. The V gene end was trimmed by 2 bases and the J gene end by 8 bases; junction bases not matched to a gene: 6. The CDR3 consists of 13 residues. In germline, CDR1 is GTSNPN, CDR2 SVGIG (reference sequence). CDR3 loop: CAWSPPGGDEQFF. CDR3 bases: TGTGCCTGGAGTCCCCCGGGAGGAGATGAGCAGTTCTTC. The full variable domain, with the rest looked up from reference TRBV30 and TRBJ2-1, is SQTIHQWPATLVQPVGSPLSLECTVEGTSNPNLYWYRQAAGRGLQLLFYSVGIGQISSEVPQNLSASRPQDRQFILSSKKLLLSDSGFYLCAWSPPGGDEQFFGPGTRLTVL.

CDR3 DNA sequence: TGCGCCAGCAGCTTGTTAAAGGCACAGGACAGTTCGAGCTCCTACAATGAGCAGTTCTTC. It yields the protein CASSLLKAQDSSSSYNEQFF. V and J are TRBV5-1 and TRBJ2-1; D possibly corresponds to TRBD1 (6 bases). V lost 1 base, J lost 0 bases, and 23 bases lay in between. In germline, CDR1 is SGHRS, CDR2 YFSETQ. There are 20 residues in the CDR3.